Listed here are 5 T cell receptor beta chains from one sample, sequenced in a study of Tregs in tolerant kidney transplant recipients. Only in-frame clones appear in the TCRdb table, and some are missing; sequencing was by immunoSEQ multiplex PCR. The sample lists some 240,000 clones, approximately 84% occurring once. Sequenced: CD4+ T cells from blood. These TCRs come from a human donor in good health.

This clone appeared a few times. This rearrangement joins TRBV19 to TRBJ2-7; no reliable D call. The CDR3 length is 14 residues. V gave up 4 bases and J gave up 4 bases, with 14 bases separating them. Per germline, CDR1 LNHDA and CDR2 SQIVND (reference sequence). CDR3 loop: CASSRMGLGYEQYF. The CDR3 DNA reads as TGTGCCAGTAGTAGGATGGGTCTTGGGTACGAGCAGTACTTC.

This clone has a single count. The chain recombines TRBV2 with TRBJ2-2; 7 nucleotides align to TRBD1. Germline-derived CDR1 and CDR2 are SNHLY and FYNNEI. V was clipped by 7 bases and J by 5 bases; unmatched bases: 10. The CDR3 sequence is 15 residues long. CDR3 coding DNA: TGTGCCAGCACCCAAGGGGGCTTTTCTACCGGGGAGCTGTTTTTT. Translation: CASTQGGFSTGELFF. The whole variable domain, remainder taken from reference TRBV2 and TRBJ2-2, is EPEVTQTPSHQVTQMGQEVILRCVPISNHLYFYWYRQILGQKVEFLVSFYNNEISEKSEIFDDQFSVERPDGSNFTLKIRSTKLEDSAMYFCASTQGGFSTGELFFGEGSRLTVL.

The chain links TRBV5-1 to TRBJ2-5; possibly TRBD1 for D (5 bases). The germline V and J ends were trimmed by 5 bases and 2 bases, with 22 bases remaining between them. CDR1 SGHRS and CDR2 YFSETQ come from the germline V gene. This CDR3 spans 17 amino acids. CDR3 sequence (DNA): TGCGCCAGCAGAATGGGATACCGCAGGGCCACTCAAGAGACCCAGTACTTC. It is translated as CASRMGYRRATQETQYF.

This clone appeared a few times. The V gene is TRBV6-4, the J gene TRBJ2-1, with a possible D match to TRBD2 (5 bases). V dropped 0 bases and J dropped 8 bases, with 14 bases sitting between them. Germline lookup yields CDR1 MRHNA and CDR2 SNTAGT. This CDR3 comprises 15 residues. The CDR3 bases are TGTGCCAGCAGTGACTCCTACTCGACGGAGGATGAGCAGTTCTTC. Encoded protein: CASSDSYSTEDEQFF.

The chain has TRBV5-1 and TRBJ2-3; perhaps D is TRBD1 or TRBD2 (6 bases each). There are 16 residues in the CDR3. Germline values: CDR1 SGHRS, CDR2 YFSETQ. V lost 0 bases and J lost 3, with 14 bases in between. The chain's CDR3 is CASSLVRGRKTDTQYF. The DNA for the CDR3 is TGCGCCAGCAGCTTGGTCCGGGGGCGTAAGACAGATACGCAGTATTTT. The full variable domain, rest sourced from reference TRBV5-1 and TRBJ2-3, is KAGVTQTPRYLIKTRGQQVTLSCSPISGHRSVSWYQQTPGQGLQFLFEYFSETQRNKGNFPGRFSGRQFSNSRSEMNVSTLELGDSALYLCASSLVRGRKTDTQYFGPGTRLTVL.